This T cell receptor (beta chain) is from a study of blood T cell repertoires in COVID-19. Overall study context: Both acute and convalescent COVID-19 samples were obtained from the United States, Italy and Spain. T cells, B-cell-depleted T cells, or PBMCs supplied cDNA or gDNA.

V lost 0 bases and J 5 bases, leaving 8 bases between the germline ends. CDR3 length equals 13 residues. Germline CDR1 SGHTS, CDR2 YDEGEE. In the original workflow: Nucleated cell number was recorded as an estimate derived from reference gene primer amplification. This table comes from immunoSEQ multiplex PCR, and its TCRdb copy is limited to in-frame clones, with some not included. The DNA was the basis for D and trimming; V, J and clone size are from that table. The sample lists approximately 180,000 clones; around 89% were seen once. The origin of this receptor is a human donor in a cohort sampled during active COVID-19. This chain uses TRBV5-8 with TRBJ1-1; D unresolved. The sequencing sample was made of peripheral blood. CDR3 loop: CASSLASGTEAFF. The DNA of the CDR3 is TGTGCCAGCAGCTTGGCCTCGGGGACTGAAGCTTTCTTT.